This T cell receptor (beta chain) emerged from a study of blood T cell repertoires in COVID-19. Turning to the study itself: From the United States, Italy and Spain came samples of acute and convalescent COVID-19. The cDNA or gDNA used as material had been derived from T cells, B-cell-depleted T cells, or PBMCs.

Original methodology: It was from reference gene primer amplification that nucleated cell counts were estimated. Sequencing used immunoSEQ multiplex PCR; TCRdb keeps in-frame clones, though not all of them. The DNA gave D and trimming, while V, J and clone size come from that table. The top ten hold 7.4% of the sample, which has under 40,000 clones, 60% to 80% seen once. This sequence was found in a woman in her sixties or seventies with acute or convalescent COVID-19. Specimen: peripheral blood.

The DNA of the CDR3 is TGTGCCAGTAGTATAGGCAGGGTCACCGGGGAGCTGTTTTTT. The encoded protein is CASSIGRVTGELFF. This chain uses TRBV19 with TRBJ2-2; D may be TRBD1 (5 bases). Germline lookup yields CDR1 LNHDA and CDR2 SQIVND (reference sequence). Trimming shortened V by 1 base and J by 4 bases, and 7 bases separated the two germline ends. This CDR3 is 14 amino acids long.